This is a list of T cell receptor beta chains from one sample in a study of blood T cell repertoires in COVID-19. Generated by immunoSEQ multiplex PCR, the TCRdb table keeps only in-frame clones and is missing some. This table holds 130,000 or so clones, about 83% found once. Sequences were obtained from peripheral blood. These receptors were taken from a man aged 25 to 40 with COVID-19, enrolled during active disease. The CDR3 runs from the conserved cysteine through the conserved F or W. Fields, in order: V gene, D gene, J gene, CDR3 protein, CDR3 DNA. A D gene is named only where the DNA matches it firmly.

V: TRBV19
D: -
J: TRBJ1-1
CDR3: CASSPAGGTEAFF
DNA: TGTGCCAGTAGTCCAGCGGGGGGAACTGAAGCTTTCTTT

V: TRBV24-1
D: -
J: TRBJ2-2
CDR3: CATSDFLAPRGTGELFF
DNA: TGTGCCACCAGTGATTTTCTAGCGCCACGGGGGACCGGGGAGCTGTTTTTT

V: TRBV19
D: TRBD1
J: TRBJ1-5
CDR3: CASTLNRGRSNQPQHF
DNA: TGTGCCAGTACTCTAAACAGGGGGCGAAGCAATCAGCCCCAGCATTTT

V: TRBV28
D: -
J: TRBJ2-7
CDR3: CASSLARGGGDEQYF
DNA: TGTGCCAGCAGTCTAGCTCGGGGAGGGGGGGACGAGCAGTACTTC

V: TRBV19
D: TRBD2
J: TRBJ2-3
CDR3: CASKRTSGSTDTQYF
DNA: TGTGCCAGTAAAAGAACTAGCGGTAGCACAGATACGCAGTATTTT

V: TRBV27
D: TRBD1
J: TRBJ2-1
CDR3: CASSLIGGSNNEQFF
DNA: TGTGCCAGCAGTTTAATAGGGGGCTCTAACAATGAGCAGTTCTTC

V: TRBV28
D: -
J: TRBJ2-7
CDR3: CASSLLTVSYEQYF
DNA: TGTGCCAGCAGTCTATTGACAGTATCCTACGAGCAGTACTTC

V: TRBV6-5
D: -
J: TRBJ1-5
CDR3: CASSYSRQGSQPQHF
DNA: TGTGCCAGCAGTTACTCCCGCCAGGGTAGTCAGCCCCAGCATTTT

V: TRBV14
D: -
J: TRBJ2-7
CDR3: CASSGGVYEQYF
DNA: TGTGCCAGCAGCGGAGGGGTTTACGAGCAGTACTTC

V: TRBV4-1
D: -
J: TRBJ2-3
CDR3: CASSQGPRHRASTDTQYF
DNA: TGCGCCAGCAGCCAAGGTCCCCGACACCGTGCTAGCACAGATACGCAGTATTTT

V: TRBV5-4
D: TRBD2
J: TRBJ2-3
CDR3: CASSRLALRTDTQYF
DNA: TGTGCCAGCAGCCGACTAGCTCTTCGCACAGATACGCAGTATTTT

V: TRBV7-6
D: -
J: TRBJ1-4
CDR3: CASSLGHNEKLFF
DNA: TGTGCCAGCAGCTTAGGTCATAATGAAAAACTGTTTTTT

V: TRBV10-3
D: TRBD2
J: TRBJ2-2
CDR3: CAISEETSGRTGELFF
DNA: TGTGCCATCAGTGAGGAAACTAGCGGGAGGACCGGGGAGCTGTTTTTT

V: TRBV9
D: -
J: TRBJ2-1
CDR3: CASSPRLGASYNEQFF
DNA: TGTGCCAGCAGCCCCAGACTGGGGGCCTCCTACAATGAGCAGTTCTTC

V: TRBV4-1
D: -
J: TRBJ1-1
CDR3: CASSQVTYRDSNTEAFF
DNA: TGCGCCAGCAGCCAAGTTACGTACAGGGATTCGAACACTGAAGCTTTCTTT